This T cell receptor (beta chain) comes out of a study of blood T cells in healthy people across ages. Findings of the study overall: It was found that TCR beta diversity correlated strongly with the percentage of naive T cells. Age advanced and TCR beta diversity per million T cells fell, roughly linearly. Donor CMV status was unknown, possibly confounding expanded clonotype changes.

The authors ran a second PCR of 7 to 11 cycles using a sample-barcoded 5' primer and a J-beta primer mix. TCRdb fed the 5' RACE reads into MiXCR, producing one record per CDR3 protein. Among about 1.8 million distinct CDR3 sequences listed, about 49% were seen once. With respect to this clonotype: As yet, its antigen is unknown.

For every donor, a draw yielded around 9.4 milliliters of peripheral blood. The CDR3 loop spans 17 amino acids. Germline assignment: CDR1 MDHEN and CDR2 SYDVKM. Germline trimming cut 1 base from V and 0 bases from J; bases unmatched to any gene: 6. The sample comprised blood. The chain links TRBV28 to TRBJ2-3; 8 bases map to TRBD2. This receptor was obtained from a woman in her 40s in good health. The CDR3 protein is CASSLSGGWTSTDTQYF. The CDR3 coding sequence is TGTGCCAGCAGTTTATCGGGAGGGTGGACTAGCACAGATACGCAGTATTTT.